Many counts were recorded for the clone carrying this T cell receptor beta chain. The data were taken from a study of T cell repertoires in cytomegalovirus infection. Germline CDR1 and CDR2: SGHTA and FQGNSA. This CDR3 has 13 amino acids. Trimming removed 5 bases at V and 8 bases at J, with 13 bases between. TCRdb re-analysed the reads in MiXCR, keeping a single row per CDR3 protein. Here the sample spans about 300,000 distinct CDR3 sequences, roughly a tenth being singletons. Sequencing was carried out using PBMCs. The TCR sequence derives from a human donor in good health (CMV status not recorded). Some clones in this sample may be carry-over from other donors' samples. The V and J genes are TRBV7-2 and TRBJ2-4; D is possibly TRBD1 (6 bases). Written as DNA, the CDR3 is TGTGCCAGCAGCGTTTCCACAGGGTACATTCAGTACTTC. This gives the protein CASSVSTGYIQYF.